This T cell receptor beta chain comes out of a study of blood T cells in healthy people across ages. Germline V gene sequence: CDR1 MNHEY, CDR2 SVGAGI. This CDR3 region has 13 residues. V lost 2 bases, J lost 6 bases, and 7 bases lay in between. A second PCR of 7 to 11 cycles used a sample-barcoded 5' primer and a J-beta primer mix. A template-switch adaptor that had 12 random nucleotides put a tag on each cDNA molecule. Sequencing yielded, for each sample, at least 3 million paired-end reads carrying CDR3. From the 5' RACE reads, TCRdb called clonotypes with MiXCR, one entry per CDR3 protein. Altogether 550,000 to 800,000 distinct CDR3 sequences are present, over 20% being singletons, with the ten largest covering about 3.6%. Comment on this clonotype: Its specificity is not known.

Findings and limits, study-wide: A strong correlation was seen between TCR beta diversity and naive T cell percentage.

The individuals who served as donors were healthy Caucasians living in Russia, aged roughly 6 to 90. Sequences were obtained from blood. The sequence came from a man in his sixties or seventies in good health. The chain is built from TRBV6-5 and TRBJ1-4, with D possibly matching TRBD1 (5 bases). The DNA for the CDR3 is TGTGCCAGCAGTTACCTGACAGATGAAAAACTGTTTTTT. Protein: CASSYLTDEKLFF.